Following are 21 T cell receptor beta chains from one sample sequenced in a study of shared clonotypes between healthy human individuals (dated by TCRdb to 2020 to 2022). CD8 naive samples were CD45RO-negative cells positively selected for CCR7, giving a CD45RA+CCR7+ population that excluded TemRA cells. Libraries were constructed by the immunoSEQ multiplex PCR assay. In its TCRdb copy, this immuneACCESS table keeps in-frame sequences only and misses some clones. Where compared with another copy, unresolved V genes explain less than half of these, and the others have no known cause. The sample data list 800,000 or so clones, and about 96% of these were observed just once. Of the sample, around 0.21% falls within the top ten clones. The sequenced sample consisted of naive CD8+ T cells sorted from blood. The cell subset or site label of this sample denotes: CD45RA+CCR7+. These receptors were collected from a young man in good health.

The chain joins TRBV5-1 to TRBJ1-5; D is possibly TRBD1 (6 bases). The V end lost 5 bases, the J end lost 6 bases, and 15 bases lay between the germline ends. The germline gives CDR1 SGHRS, CDR2 YFSETQ. CDR3 size: 14 residues. CDR3 DNA sequence: TGCGCCAGCAGGAGGGGGAGGTTGGGTCAGCCCCAGCATTTT. It encodes CASRRGRLGQPQHF. The variable domain in full, completed from reference TRBV5-1 and TRBJ1-5, reads KAGVTQTPRYLIKTRGQQVTLSCSPISGHRSVSWYQQTPGQGLQFLFEYFSETQRNKGNFPGRFSGRQFSNSRSEMNVSTLELGDSALYLCASRRGRLGQPQHFGDGTRLSIL.

This chain uses TRBV9 with TRBJ2-1, with D uncertain. V lost 0 bases and J lost 4, with 11 bases in between. This CDR3 is 15 amino acids long. Germline V gene sequence: CDR1 SGDLS, CDR2 YYNGEE. CDR3 protein: CASSVDSRVYNEQFF. In DNA form, the CDR3 reads TGTGCCAGCAGCGTAGACAGTCGGGTTTACAATGAGCAGTTCTTC. Supplemented by reference TRBV9 and TRBJ2-1, the full variable domain reads DSGVTQTPKHLITATGQRVTLRCSPRSGDLSVYWYQQSLDQGLQFLIQYYNGEERAKGNILERFSAQQFPDLHSELNLSSLELGDSALYFCASSVDSRVYNEQFFGPGTRLTVL.

The chain uses TRBV4-1 and TRBJ1-1; 10 nucleotides agree with TRBD1. The CDR3 is 14 residues long. Germline CDR1 reads MGHRA; CDR2 reads YSYEKL. V was pared by 4 bases and J by 6 bases, with 5 bases of the junction left unmatched. The CDR3 reads CASSPGTGDSEAFF. CDR3 nucleotide sequence: TGCGCCAGCAGCCCAGGGACAGGGGACTCTGAAGCTTTCTTT.

The J gene is TRBJ1-1, the V gene TRBV29-1; TRBD1 matches at 8 bases. Germline assignment: CDR1 SQVTM and CDR2 ANQGSEA. The CDR3 runs 12 residues. V lost 5 bases and J lost 3; bases outside the gene matches: 2. The CDR3 region is CSVRQGYTEAFF. Here the CDR3 DNA reads TGCAGCGTTCGACAGGGGTACACTGAAGCTTTCTTT.

The V call is TRBV28, the J call TRBJ2-7, with TRBD2 as a possible D gene (5 bases). This CDR3 has 13 residues. Germline CDR1 reads MDHEN; CDR2 reads SYDVKM. Trimming shortened V by 2 bases and J by 1 base, and 6 bases separated the two germline ends. This CDR3 is CASSLEGSYEQYF. In DNA, the CDR3 is TGTGCCAGCAGTTTAGAGGGTTCCTACGAGCAGTACTTC.

For this clone: The same CDR3 is also encoded by other DNA sequences in this sample. The chain employs TRBV7-9 and TRBJ2-3, with unresolved D. The CDR3 is 12 amino acids. V lost 5 bases and J lost 5, with 8 bases in between. Germline CDR1 and CDR2: SEHNR and FQNEAQ (reference sequence). This CDR3 reads CASSDYLDTQYF. The CDR3 DNA is TGTGCCAGCAGCGATTATTTAGATACGCAGTATTTT.

The chain uses TRBV7-8 and TRBJ2-3, with 7 nucleotides matching TRBD2. CDR1 is SGHVS, CDR2 FQNEAQ, per germline. This CDR3 has 17 amino acids. V dropped 5 bases and J dropped 0; count of bases not matched to a gene: 11. The CDR3 spells CASSGKGSTSSTDTQYF. In DNA form, the CDR3 reads TGTGCCAGCAGCGGTAAAGGGTCGACTAGCAGCACAGATACGCAGTATTTT.

The rearrangement joins TRBV29-1 to TRBJ1-1, with 7 bases aligning to TRBD1. V lost 2 bases, J lost 8 bases, and 8 bases stayed unmatched. CDR3 length equals 13 residues. Germline V lookup: CDR1 SQVTM, CDR2 ANQGSEA. The DNA of the CDR3 is TGCAGCGTTGAAATGCGGGGGACAGTCGAAGCTTTCTTT. This encodes CSVEMRGTVEAFF.

CDR3 protein: CASSLLSSEAFF. CDR3 nucleotides: TGTGCCAGCAGCTTGTTGTCCTCTGAAGCTTTCTTT. The rearrangement links TRBV5-4 to TRBJ1-1, with D hard to call. V dropped 1 base and J dropped 6 bases, with 7 bases sitting between them. This CDR3 has 12 residues. Germline loops: CDR1 SGHNT, CDR2 YYREEE (reference sequence).

A note on this clone: The sample has other DNA sequences that encode this CDR3 too. The chain has TRBV7-9 and TRBJ2-7, with 8 bases matching TRBD1. CDR3 length equals 13 residues. From germline, CDR1 is SEHNR and CDR2 FQNEAQ (reference sequence). The trim removed 6 bases at V and 4 bases at J, leaving 5 bases unmatched. In DNA form, the CDR3 reads TGTGCCAGCAGTCCTGGACAGGGATACGAGCAGTACTTC. As protein: CASSPGQGYEQYF.

The rearrangement links TRBV2 to TRBJ1-2; 9 bases line up with TRBD1. CDR3 size: 12 residues. Germline CDR1 reads SNHLY; CDR2 reads FYNNEI. The junction had 7 bases not matched to a gene; V was cut back by 11 bases and J by 6 bases. The CDR3 region is CACRDRVNGYTF. DNA of the CDR3: TGTGCCTGTAGGGACAGGGTCAATGGCTACACCTTC.

The rearrangement joins TRBV10-3 to TRBJ2-3; the D is unclear. Germline assignment: CDR1 ENHRY and CDR2 SYGVKD. V gave up 4 bases and J gave up 4 bases, with 6 bases separating them. The CDR3 consists of 12 residues. This CDR3 is CAISAEPDTQYF. CDR3 DNA: TGTGCCATCAGTGCCGAGCCAGATACGCAGTATTTT.

V usage is TRBV11-2 and J usage is TRBJ2-7; 11 bases align to TRBD2. The CDR3 spans 18 residues. The junction had 17 bases not matched to a gene; V was cut back by 5 bases and J by 5 bases. Germline CDR1 reads SGHAT; CDR2 reads FQNNGV. CDR3: CASSLGRTSGSSGHEQYF. The CDR3 region has the DNA TGTGCCAGCAGCCTCGGGCGCACTAGCGGGAGCTCCGGGCACGAGCAGTACTTC.

The V gene is TRBV7-9, the J gene TRBJ2-7; maybe TRBD2 (6 bases). Trimming took off 6 bases at V and 3 bases at J, with 12 bases between the two ends. This CDR3 is 13 amino acids long. In germline, CDR1 is SEHNR, CDR2 FQNEAQ (reference sequence). CDR3 loop: CASSPGDHYEQYF. The CDR3 DNA sequence: TGTGCCAGCAGTCCGGGAGACCACTACGAGCAGTACTTC.

The CDR3, as DNA: TGTGCCAGCAGTTACGGTAGCGGGACCTACAATGAGCAGTTCTTC. Protein sequence: CASSYGSGTYNEQFF. V gene TRBV6-5 combines with J gene TRBJ2-1; 8 positions agree with TRBD2. J lost 2 bases, V lost 2 bases, and 2 bases had no gene match. The CDR3 is 15 residues long. From germline, CDR1 is MNHEY and CDR2 SVGAGI.

Turning to this clone: The same CDR3 also results from other DNA sequences found in this sample. The genes are TRBV6-5 and TRBJ2-7, with D hard to call. This CDR3 is 13 amino acids long. Germline loops: CDR1 MNHEY, CDR2 SVGAGI. The V end was cut by 2 bases, the J end by 2 bases, with 7 bases between. Here the CDR3 reads CASSYTETYEQYF. The CDR3 nucleotides are TGTGCCAGCAGTTACACCGAAACCTACGAGCAGTACTTC.

The V and J genes are TRBV29-1 and TRBJ1-1; D uncertain. The V gene's germline CDR1 is SQVTM and CDR2 ANQGSEA. Trimming cost V 4 bases and J 1 base, with 10 bases left between them. The CDR3 sequence is 13 residues long. CDR3 region: CSVAEHPNTEAFF. CDR3 DNA: TGCAGCGTTGCCGAACACCCGAACACTGAAGCTTTCTTT.

The chain has TRBV29-1 and TRBJ2-2; no clear D. Germline lookup yields CDR1 SQVTM and CDR2 ANQGSEA. The CDR3 has 13 residues. V dropped 4 bases and J dropped 3 bases, with 9 bases sitting between them. The CDR3 reads CSVAYGYTGELFF. In nucleotides, the CDR3 is TGCAGCGTTGCCTACGGGTACACCGGGGAGCTGTTTTTT.

The chain links TRBV25-1 to TRBJ1-1; no clear D gene. Between the trimmed V and J ends, which lost 7 bases and 6 bases, there was a span of 24 bases. Germline CDR1 is MGHDK and CDR2 is SYGVNS. This CDR3 spans 16 amino acids. Here the CDR3 reads CASMILRGRSVPEAFF. In nucleotides, the CDR3 is TGTGCCAGCATGATTTTACGCGGTCGGAGCGTACCTGAAGCTTTCTTT.

This clone was recorded only once. The genes are TRBV7-2 and TRBJ1-2; D ambiguous. This CDR3 is 12 amino acids long. V lost 3 bases and J 7 bases, leaving 9 bases between the germline ends. Germline CDR1 and CDR2: SGHTA and FQGNSA. The CDR3 coding sequence is TGTGCCAGCAGCTTGGAGTTTGTTGGCTACACCTTC. Its translation: CASSLEFVGYTF. Filled out from reference TRBV7-2 and TRBJ1-2, the complete variable domain reads GAGVSQSPSNKVTEKGKDVELRCDPISGHTALYWYRQSLGQGLEFLIYFQGNSAPDKSGLPSDRFSAERTGGSVSTLTIQRTQQEDSAVYLCASSLEFVGYTFGSGTRLTVV.

The chain employs TRBV5-1 and TRBJ1-2; the D gene is possibly TRBD1 (5 bases). CDR1 is SGHRS, CDR2 YFSETQ, per germline. V dropped 0 bases and J dropped 4 bases, with 13 bases sitting between them. The CDR3 length is 15 residues. This CDR3 is CASSLGDVGRYGYTF. CDR3 DNA: TGCGCCAGCAGCTTGGGGGACGTCGGGCGCTATGGCTACACCTTC. Full variable domain (missing parts from reference TRBV5-1 and TRBJ1-2): KAGVTQTPRYLIKTRGQQVTLSCSPISGHRSVSWYQQTPGQGLQFLFEYFSETQRNKGNFPGRFSGRQFSNSRSEMNVSTLELGDSALYLCASSLGDVGRYGYTFGSGTRLTVV.